These 14 T cell receptor beta chains were all obtained from the same sample, sequenced in a study of radiotherapy plus CTLA-4 blockade in lung cancer. Generated by immunoSEQ multiplex PCR, the TCRdb table keeps only in-frame clones and is missing some. The data hold about 77,000 clones, with roughly 69% observed a single time. Sample: peripheral blood, taken from a patient treated with radiotherapy plus ipilimumab. These receptors all stem from a human donor with non-small cell lung cancer whose response to radiotherapy plus ipilimumab could not be evaluated.

This chain connects TRBV10-2 to TRBJ2-7; 16 nucleotides match TRBD2. The CDR3 contains 14 residues. Germline CDR1 is WSHSY and CDR2 is SAAADI. The junction had 4 bases not matched to a gene; V was cut back by 10 bases and J by 4 bases. The CDR3 DNA is TGCGCCACCATGGGACTAGCGGGAGGGTACGAGCAGTACTTC. It is translated as CATMGLAGGYEQYF.

V is TRBV7-6 and J is TRBJ1-1; 9 nucleotides line up with TRBD1. CDR3 length equals 15 residues. Germline CDR1 SGHVS, CDR2 FNYEAQ. Trimming took 0 bases from V and 3 from J; bases not matched to a gene: 2. CDR3 nucleotide sequence: TGTGCCAGCAGCTTAGCTGGACAGGGGTACACTGAAGCTTTCTTT. It specifies CASSLAGQGYTEAFF.

The rearrangement uses TRBV10-2 and TRBJ1-1; D is uncertain. V lost 5 bases and J 5 bases, leaving 9 bases between the germline ends. The germline gives CDR1 WSHSY, CDR2 SAAADI. This CDR3 contains 12 residues. The CDR3 sequence: CASSTLATEAFF. In nucleotides, the CDR3 is TGCGCCAGCAGTACGTTGGCTACTGAAGCTTTCTTT.

This chain joins TRBV6-1 and TRBJ1-2; 9 positions agree with TRBD1. The CDR3 sequence is 15 residues long. CDR1 is MNHNS and CDR2 is SASEGT in the germline V gene. The trim removed 6 bases at V and 1 base at J, leaving 6 bases unmatched. Written as DNA, the CDR3 is TGTGCCAGCAGACAGGGGGCGGGGGATAACTATGGCTACACCTTC. Its translation is CASRQGAGDNYGYTF.

This clone was recorded a few times. The chain joins TRBV6-1 to TRBJ1-5; D remains unclear. V was pared by 1 base and J by 6 bases, with 13 bases between. Germline V lookup: CDR1 MNHNS, CDR2 SASEGT. The CDR3 length is 15 residues. CDR3 region: CASSEEPRPAQPQHF. Written as DNA, the CDR3 is TGTGCCAGCAGTGAAGAACCCAGGCCGGCTCAGCCCCAGCATTTT.

The chain has TRBV7-9 and TRBJ2-1; D perhaps matches TRBD1 (6 bases). CDR3 size: 15 residues. The germline V gene encodes CDR1 SEHNR and CDR2 FQNEAQ (reference sequence). V was shortened by 5 bases and J by 3 bases, with 14 bases between the two germline ends. The CDR3 sequence is CASSPKGHLYNEQFF. The CDR3, as DNA: TGTGCCAGCAGCCCCAAGGGACACCTCTACAATGAGCAGTTCTTC.

The table lists this clone with a few counts. V usage is TRBV4-2 and J usage is TRBJ2-3; possibly TRBD2 for D (6 bases). Germline V gene sequence: CDR1 LGHNA, CDR2 YNFKEQ. This CDR3 is 16 amino acids long. The V gene lost 0 bases and the J gene lost 0 bases, with 10 bases spanning the gap. The CDR3 coding sequence is TGTGCCAGCAGCCAAGATCTCGGGACTAGCACAGATACGCAGTATTTT. It yields the protein CASSQDLGTSTDTQYF.

The gene calls are TRBV18 and TRBJ1-1, with D possibly being TRBD1 (5 bases). Trimming took off 3 bases at V and 0 bases at J, with 8 bases between the two ends. CDR1 KGHSH and CDR2 LQKENI come from the germline V gene. This CDR3 has 14 residues. This CDR3 reads CASSPRQLNTEAFF. CDR3 nucleotide sequence: TGTGCCAGCTCACCTAGACAGCTGAACACTGAAGCTTTCTTT.

As DNA, the CDR3 is TGCAGCGCCGAAGGAGGATTCTCTGGAAACACCATATATTTT. This codes for CSAEGGFSGNTIYF. The chain is built from TRBV29-1 and TRBJ1-3; D gene unclear. This CDR3 is built from 14 residues. The germline gives CDR1 SQVTM, CDR2 ANQGSEA. V was trimmed by 7 bases and J by 0 bases, leaving 13 bases between them.

This chain uses TRBV7-9 with TRBJ1-1; D gene unclear. The germline CDR1 and CDR2 sequences are SEHNR and FQNEAQ (reference sequence). Trimming shortened V by 5 bases and J by 1 base, and 11 bases separated the two germline ends. The CDR3 runs to 14 residues. The CDR3 region is CASSPQVPNTEAFF. In DNA form, the CDR3 reads TGTGCCAGCAGCCCCCAGGTCCCGAACACTGAAGCTTTCTTT.

This sequence joins TRBV4-2 and TRBJ1-4, with D perhaps matching TRBD1 (5 bases). This CDR3 comprises 17 residues. The germline gives CDR1 LGHNA, CDR2 YNFKEQ. Trimming took off 1 base at V and 7 bases at J, with 19 bases between the two ends. The CDR3 nucleotides are TGTGCCAGCAGCCAAGTGGGACTCATGCTCTTTTTTGAAAAACTGTTTTTT. Its translation is CASSQVGLMLFFEKLFF.

This rearrangement joins TRBV5-1 to TRBJ2-1, with a possible D match to TRBD1 (7 bases). From germline, CDR1 is SGHRS and CDR2 YFSETQ. The V gene lost 0 bases and the J gene lost 6 bases, with 10 bases spanning the gap. This CDR3 contains 14 residues. CDR3 DNA: TGCGCCAGCAGCTTGGGCCAGGGGGGCAATGAGCAGTTCTTC. Protein sequence: CASSLGQGGNEQFF.

This clone is termed medium-sized. This chain connects TRBV4-3 to TRBJ1-2; D is perhaps TRBD1 (5 bases). There are 16 residues in the CDR3. Per germline, CDR1 LGHNA and CDR2 YSLEER. V was shortened by 3 bases and J by 3 bases, with 17 bases between the two germline ends. CDR3 amino acids: CASSHDREGLDYGYTF. The CDR3 DNA follows: TGCGCCAGCAGCCACGACCGGGAGGGGTTGGACTATGGCTACACCTTC.

This clone has only a few counts. This chain uses TRBV7-8 with TRBJ2-1; 9 bases align to TRBD2. The ends lost 3 bases at V and 8 bases at J; junction bases unmatched: 11. The length of the CDR3 is 16 residues. Germline V CDR1 and CDR2: SGHVS, FQNEAQ. CDR3 nucleotide sequence: TGTGCCAGCAGCTTCACAGTAGCGGGAGACCTGGATGAGCAGTTCTTC. Protein: CASSFTVAGDLDEQFF.